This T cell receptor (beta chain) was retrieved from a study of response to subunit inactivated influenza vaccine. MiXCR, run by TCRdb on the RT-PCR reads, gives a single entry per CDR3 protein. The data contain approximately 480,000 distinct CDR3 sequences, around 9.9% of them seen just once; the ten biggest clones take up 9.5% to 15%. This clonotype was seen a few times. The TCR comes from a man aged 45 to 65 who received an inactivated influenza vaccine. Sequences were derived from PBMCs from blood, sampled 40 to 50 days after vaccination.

CDR3 region: CSARDREKETQYF. The CDR3 DNA reads as TGCAGTGCTAGAGACAGGGAAAAAGAGACCCAGTACTTC. The rearrangement links TRBV20-1 to TRBJ2-5, with D perhaps TRBD1 (5 bases). The germline gives CDR1 DFQATT, CDR2 SNEGSKA (reference sequence). V lost 0 bases, J lost 3 bases, and 8 bases lay in between. This CDR3 spans 13 amino acids.